This TCR beta chain was captured in a study of shared clonotypes between healthy human individuals. Study-wide results and caveats: Estimated clonotype richness was generally higher in naive than memory subsets.

To note about this clone: As yet, its antigen is unknown.

J gave up 5 bases and V 5 bases, and 9 bases lay outside the gene matches. Germline V CDR1 and CDR2: MDHEN, SYDVKM. This CDR3 spans 17 amino acids. Naive CD8 populations comprised CD45RO-negative cells positively selected for CCR7, excluding terminally differentiated effector memory CD45RA+ cells. Donors comprised only Caucasian adults living in Nashville, Tennessee. Assay execution took place at the deep level. Methods used by the authors: ImmunoSEQ supplied junction-only sequences lacking quality scores, so filtering was different. This table comes from immunoSEQ multiplex PCR, and its TCRdb copy is limited to in-frame clones, with some not included. That table gives V, J and clone size, and the DNA gave D and trimming. In the table there are about 2.1 million clones, 85% to 95% of which are singletons.

The receptor was isolated from a man aged 18 to 29 in good health. Some clones in this sample may be carry-over from other donors' samples. J is TRBJ2-3 and V is TRBV28; 14 nucleotides line up with TRBD2. The sequenced sample was naive CD8+ T cells from PBMCs. This CDR3 is CASSRLAGGPYGDTQYF. DNA of the CDR3: TGTGCCAGCAGTCGACTAGCGGGAGGGCCCTATGGAGATACGCAGTATTTT.